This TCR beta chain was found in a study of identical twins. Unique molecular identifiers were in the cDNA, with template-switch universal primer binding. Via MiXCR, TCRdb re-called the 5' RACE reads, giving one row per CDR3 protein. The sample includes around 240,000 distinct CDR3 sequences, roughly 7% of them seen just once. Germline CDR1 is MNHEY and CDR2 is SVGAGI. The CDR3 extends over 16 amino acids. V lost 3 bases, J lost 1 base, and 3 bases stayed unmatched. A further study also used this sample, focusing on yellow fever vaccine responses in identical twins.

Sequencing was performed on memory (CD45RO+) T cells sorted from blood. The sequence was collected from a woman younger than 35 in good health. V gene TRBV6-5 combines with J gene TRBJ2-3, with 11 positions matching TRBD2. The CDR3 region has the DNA TGTGCCAGCAGTTATATTAGCGGGGGGGGCACAGATACGCAGTATTTT. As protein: CASSYISGGGTDTQYF.